The subject of this entry is one TCR beta chain. V was clipped by 2 bases and J by 6 bases, with 10 bases between them. Germline CDR1 MNHNY, CDR2 SVGAGI (reference sequence). There are 13 residues in the CDR3. This entry comes from a study of blood T cell repertoires in COVID-19. Across the whole study: Whether acute or convalescent, the COVID-19 samples came from the United States, Italy and Spain.

Per the study methods: The assay estimated nucleated cells by amplifying reference gene primers. Measured with immunoSEQ multiplex PCR; TCRdb has only the in-frame clones, and not every one. The DNA was the basis for D and trimming; V, J and clone size are from that table. The data contain some 130,000 clones, about 80% of them singletons. This TCR was sampled from a man aged 35 to 55 with active or convalescent COVID-19. The chain links TRBV6-6 to TRBJ1-1, with TRBD1 as a possible D gene (5 bases). The sequencing input was peripheral blood. CDR3 amino acids: CASSYRGGAEAFF. The CDR3 region has the DNA TGTGCCAGCAGTTACCGGGGGGGGGCTGAAGCTTTCTTT.